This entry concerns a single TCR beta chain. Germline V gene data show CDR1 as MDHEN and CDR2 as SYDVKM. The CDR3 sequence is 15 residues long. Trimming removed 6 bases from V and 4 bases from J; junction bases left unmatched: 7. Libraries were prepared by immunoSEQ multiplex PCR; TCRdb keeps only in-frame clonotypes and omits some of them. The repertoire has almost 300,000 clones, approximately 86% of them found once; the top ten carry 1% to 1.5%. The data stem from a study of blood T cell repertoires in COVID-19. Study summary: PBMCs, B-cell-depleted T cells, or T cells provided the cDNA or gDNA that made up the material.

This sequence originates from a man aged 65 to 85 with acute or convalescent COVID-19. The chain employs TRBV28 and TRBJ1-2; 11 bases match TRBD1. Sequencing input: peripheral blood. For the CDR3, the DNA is TGTGCCAGCAGCTCGGGACAGGGGGACGGCTATGGCTACACCTTC. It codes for CASSSGQGDGYGYTF.